The T cell receptor (beta chain) described here comes from a study of response to subunit inactivated influenza vaccine (dated by TCRdb to 2016 to 2018). Regarding the study in general: Deep quantitative T cell receptor repertoire profiling was used in the study to track responses to a trivalent subunit inactivated influenza vaccine.

This clonotype was counted many times. The target of this receptor is not known. Base qualities were left out, and no much larger clone turns up one base away. What the authors observed across the whole study: According to the authors, only a limited number of new T cells may be recruited by each seasonal influenza vaccination.

The CDR1 and CDR2 encoded by the germline V gene are SGHRS and YFSETQ. Reading from cysteine to phenylalanine, the CDR3 counts 14 amino acids. Left in the record is the CDR3 DNA by itself, 42 bases read in frame from the first base. Trimming removed 2 bases from V and 6 bases from J, leaving 12 bases between the germline ends. Libraries were built with RT-PCR. TCRdb records Illumina HiSeq 2500 as the sequencer. TCRdb reran the public reads through fastp at Q25 and MiXCR, keeping productive beta chains. Each entry merges the rows of one CDR3 protein and shows their most common DNA and genes. This sample has about 520,000 distinct CDR3 sequences in its table, and approximately 7.2% of those were observed once. Less than 15% of the sample is held by the ten biggest clonotypes.

The input for sequencing was PBMCs from blood, taken around 2 years after vaccination. The V gene is TRBV5-1 and the J gene is TRBJ2-1, with the D gene uncertain. This clonotype originated in a man between 50 and 69 years old who received an inactivated influenza vaccine. Donor details come from another sample of the same person, matched by shared clones. The CDR3 protein sequence reads: CASSFSMSGNEQFF. The nucleotides are TGCGCCAGCAGCTTTTCTATGTCGGGCAATGAGCAGTTCTTC.